The sequence of this T cell receptor (beta chain) was determined in a study of blood T cell repertoires in COVID-19. As for the study in general: Whether acute or convalescent, the COVID-19 samples came from the United States, Italy and Spain.

Under the authors' procedure: Amplification with reference gene primers provided the estimates of nucleated cell counts. Sequencing was performed with immunoSEQ multiplex PCR; in TCRdb, only in-frame clones are kept and a portion is missing. The V and J calls and clone size come from that table; D and trimming were worked out from the DNA. The profile shows about 51,000 clones, around 84% of them singletons. Germline assignment: CDR1 SNHLY and CDR2 FYNNEI. The CDR3 loop spans 11 amino acids. Trimming stripped 7 bases from V and 3 bases from J, with 4 bases between. This receptor was obtained from an elderly man with active COVID-19. The chain couples TRBV2 to TRBJ2-1; D gene unclear. Sequences were obtained from peripheral blood. This chain's CDR3 is CASTYYNEQFF. The CDR3 DNA is TGTGCCAGCACCTACTACAATGAGCAGTTCTTC.